The next 6 T cell receptor beta chains were all read from a single sample in a study of T cells in Graves' hyperthyroidism and ophthalmopathy. Researchers amplified the TCR beta CDR3 regions from RNA transcripts. Using the HTBI primer set, a first-round RT-PCR was run on the TCR CDR3. TCRdb re-called the multiplex PCR reads with MiXCR, one entry per CDR3 protein. The data show hundreds of thousands of distinct CDR3 sequences, 20% seen once. The sample was blood. These receptors all come from a man aged 40-49 years with Graves' ophthalmopathy.

This clonotype came up a few times. The chain carries TRBV29-1 and TRBJ1-2; D gene unclear. V dropped 2 bases and J dropped 7 bases, with 14 bases sitting between them. There are 13 residues in the CDR3. Germline lookup yields CDR1 SQVTM and CDR2 ANQGSEA. CDR3 in amino acids: CSVESRLARGYTF. In DNA, the CDR3 is TGCAGCGTTGAATCCAGGCTAGCCCGTGGCTACACCTTC.

With respect to this clonotype: With a much larger clone just one base away, this may be a read error. The chain couples TRBV11-2 to TRBJ1-3, with D possibly matching TRBD1 (6 bases). The length of the CDR3 is 15 residues. Germline V gene sequence: CDR1 SGHAT, CDR2 FQNNGV. CDR3 region: CASSFLGGSGNTMYF. CDR3 bases: TGTGCCAGCAGCTTCCTCGGGGGCTCTGGAAACACCATGTATTTT. The whole variable domain, filled in from reference TRBV11-2 and TRBJ1-3, reads EAGVAQSPRYKIIEKRQSVAFWCNPISGHATLYWYQQILGQGPKLLIQFQNNGVVDDSQLPKDRFSAERLKGVDSTLKIQPAKLEDSAVYLCASSFLGGSGNTMYFGEGSWLTVV.

This clonotype came up many times. V and J are TRBV2 and TRBJ2-5; a possible D gene is TRBD2 (5 bases). Trimming removed 4 bases at V and 5 bases at J, with 14 bases between. Germline V gives CDR1 SNHLY, CDR2 FYNNEI. The CDR3 is 14 residues long. CDR3 DNA sequence: TGTGCCAGCAGTGCCGACGCGACGGGGGAGACCCAGTACTTC. The encoded protein is CASSADATGETQYF.

This clonotype occurred a few times. V usage is TRBV7-2 and J usage is TRBJ2-1; 9 nucleotides align to TRBD2. Germline CDR1 SGHTA, CDR2 FQGNSA. CDR3 length: 13 residues. V was clipped by 3 bases and J by 12 bases; unmatched bases: 6. The CDR3 bases are TGTGCCAGCAGCTTGCGGCGGGAGGGTCGGCAGTTCTTC. Protein product: CASSLRREGRQFF.

This clonotype was counted ten times or more. The chain employs TRBV11-2 and TRBJ2-1; 7 bases match TRBD2. The CDR3 is 14 amino acids. Germline V gene sequence: CDR1 SGHAT, CDR2 FQNNGV. V shed 0 bases and J 10 bases; nucleotides not matched to a gene: 6. The CDR3 spells CASSLEAGAVEQFF. The CDR3, as DNA: TGTGCCAGCAGCTTAGAGGCGGGAGCGGTGGAGCAGTTCTTC. Drawing the rest from reference TRBV11-2 and TRBJ2-1, the complete variable domain is EAGVAQSPRYKIIEKRQSVAFWCNPISGHATLYWYQQILGQGPKLLIQFQNNGVVDDSQLPKDRFSAERLKGVDSTLKIQPAKLEDSAVYLCASSLEAGAVEQFFGPGTRLTVL.

This clonotype was counted only a few times. The V call is TRBV28, the J call TRBJ2-2; D might be TRBD1 (6 bases). The V end was cut by 3 bases, the J end by 1 base, with 9 bases between. CDR3 length: 15 residues. Germline V lookup: CDR1 MDHEN, CDR2 SYDVKM. DNA for the CDR3: TGTGCCAGCAGTTTGAGACAGGAGAACACCGGGGAGCTGTTTTTT. It translates to CASSLRQENTGELFF. The variable domain in full, with the rest retrieved from reference TRBV28 and TRBJ2-2, is DVKVTQSSRYLVKRTGEKVFLECVQDMDHENMFWYRQDPGLGLRLIYFSYDVKMKEKGDIPEGYSVSREKKERFSLILESASTNQTSMYLCASSLRQENTGELFFGEGSRLTVL.